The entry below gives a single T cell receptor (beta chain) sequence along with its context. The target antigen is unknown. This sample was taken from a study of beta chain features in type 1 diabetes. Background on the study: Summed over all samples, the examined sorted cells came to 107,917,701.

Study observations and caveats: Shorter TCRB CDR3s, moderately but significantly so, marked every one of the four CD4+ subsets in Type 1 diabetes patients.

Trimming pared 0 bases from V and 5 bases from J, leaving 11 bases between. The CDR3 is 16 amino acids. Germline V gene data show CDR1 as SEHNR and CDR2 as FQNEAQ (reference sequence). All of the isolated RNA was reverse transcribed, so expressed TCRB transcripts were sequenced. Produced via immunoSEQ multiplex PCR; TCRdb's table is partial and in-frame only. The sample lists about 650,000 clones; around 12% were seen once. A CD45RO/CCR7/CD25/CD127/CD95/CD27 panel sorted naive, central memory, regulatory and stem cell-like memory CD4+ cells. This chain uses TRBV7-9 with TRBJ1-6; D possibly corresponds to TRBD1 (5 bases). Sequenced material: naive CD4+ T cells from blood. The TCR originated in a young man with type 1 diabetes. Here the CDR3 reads CASSLAYDSHNSPLHF. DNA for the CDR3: TGTGCCAGCAGCTTAGCTTACGACAGCCATAATTCACCCCTCCACTTT.